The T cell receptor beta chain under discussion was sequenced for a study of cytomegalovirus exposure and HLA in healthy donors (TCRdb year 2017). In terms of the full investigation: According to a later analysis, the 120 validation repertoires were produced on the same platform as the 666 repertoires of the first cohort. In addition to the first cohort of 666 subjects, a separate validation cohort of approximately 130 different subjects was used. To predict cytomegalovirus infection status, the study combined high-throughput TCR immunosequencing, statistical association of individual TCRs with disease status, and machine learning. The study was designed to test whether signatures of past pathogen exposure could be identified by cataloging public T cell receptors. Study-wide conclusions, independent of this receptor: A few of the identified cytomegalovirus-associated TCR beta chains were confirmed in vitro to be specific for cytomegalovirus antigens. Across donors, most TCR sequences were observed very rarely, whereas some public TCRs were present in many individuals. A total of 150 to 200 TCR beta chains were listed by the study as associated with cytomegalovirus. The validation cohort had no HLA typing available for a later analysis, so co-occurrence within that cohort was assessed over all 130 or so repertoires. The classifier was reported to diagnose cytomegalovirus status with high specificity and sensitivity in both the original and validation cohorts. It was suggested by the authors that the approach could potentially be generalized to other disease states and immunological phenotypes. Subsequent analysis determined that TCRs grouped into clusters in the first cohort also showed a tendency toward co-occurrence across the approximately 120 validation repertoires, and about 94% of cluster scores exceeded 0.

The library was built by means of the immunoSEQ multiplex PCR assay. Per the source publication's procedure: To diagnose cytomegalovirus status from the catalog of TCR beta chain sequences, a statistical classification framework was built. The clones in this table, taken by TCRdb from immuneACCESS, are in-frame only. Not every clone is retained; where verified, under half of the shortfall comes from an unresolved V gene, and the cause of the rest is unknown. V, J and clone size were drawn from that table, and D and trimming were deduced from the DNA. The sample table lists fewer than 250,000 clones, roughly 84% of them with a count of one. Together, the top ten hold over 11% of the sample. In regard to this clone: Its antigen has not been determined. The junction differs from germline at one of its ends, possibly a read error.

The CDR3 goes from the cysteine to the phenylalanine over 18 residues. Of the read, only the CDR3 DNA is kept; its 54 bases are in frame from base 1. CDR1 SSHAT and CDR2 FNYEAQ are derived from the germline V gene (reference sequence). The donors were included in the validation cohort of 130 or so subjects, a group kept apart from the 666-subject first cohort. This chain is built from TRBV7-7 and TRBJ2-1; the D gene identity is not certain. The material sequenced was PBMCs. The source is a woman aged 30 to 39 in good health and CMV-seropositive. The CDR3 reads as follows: CASSRSTGAQAPFNEQFF. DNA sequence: TGTGCTAGCAGCCGTAGTACGGGTGCCCAGGCTCCGTTCAATGAGCAGTTCTTC.